This TCR beta chain is drawn from a study of CXCR3-negative and CXCR3-positive naive CD8 T cells. Naive CD8+ T lymphocytes were specified as CD45RO-CCR7+CD27+CD95-. The method, 5' RACE with UMI labels, was used to prepare the TRB cDNA libraries. Following a re-call of the 5' RACE reads, TCRdb has one entry per CDR3 protein and lacks DNA. This repertoire includes about 130,000 distinct CDR3 sequences. Note on this clonotype: The antigen is unknown.

CDR3 size: 13 residues. Study-level findings and limits: CXCR3-positive naive cells had more hydrophobic TRB CDR3s than CXCR3-negative naive cells.

This sequence was found in a human donor in good health. Some clones in this sample may be carry-over from other donors' samples. The chain combines TRBV12-3 or TRBV12-4 with TRBJ2-5; TCRdb picks TRBD1, but there is no DNA to check that call. What was sequenced was naive CXCR3+ CD8+ T cells from blood. As to subset: CD45RO-CCR7+CD27+CD95- naive CD8+ T cells expressing CXCR3 (TNR3+). The chain's CDR3 is CASRWDTQETQYF.